This entry lists 14 T cell receptor beta chains sequenced from one sample in a study of monozygotic twins with inflammatory bowel disease. From its re-call of the 5' RACE reads, TCRdb lists each CDR3 protein once, without DNA. This sample contains a few hundred thousand distinct CDR3 sequences. Sequencing input: blood. These receptors originate from a human donor with ulcerative colitis or Crohn's disease, or a healthy co-twin of an affected twin (not recorded which).

V gene TRBV2 combines with J gene TRBJ1-2; TCRdb outputs TRBD1, but without DNA this stays unchecked. This CDR3 region has 14 residues. CDR1 and CDR2 from the germline V gene are SNHLY and FYNNEI. CDR3 region: CASSEALPGNGYTF.

This rearrangement joins TRBV7-3 to TRBJ2-2. The CDR3 extends over 15 amino acids. From germline, CDR1 is SGHTA and CDR2 FQGTGA. This CDR3 is CASSEASGSTGELFF.

The J gene is TRBJ2-1, the V gene TRBV19; TCRdb returns TRBD1, unconfirmable since there is no DNA. Per the germline V gene, CDR1 is LNHDA and CDR2 is SQIVND (reference sequence). The CDR3 covers 12 residues. The CDR3 loop reads CASSMSGNEQFF. Full variable domain (missing parts from reference TRBV19 and TRBJ2-1): DGGITQSPKYLFRKEGQNVTLSCEQNLNHDAMYWYRQDPGQGLRLIYYSQIVNDFQKGDIAEGYSVSREKKESFPLTVTSAQKNPTAFYLCASSMSGNEQFFGPGTRLTVL.

This chain uses TRBV5-1 with TRBJ2-7. CDR1 SGHRS and CDR2 YFSETQ come from the germline V gene. The CDR3 is 14 residues long. The CDR3 protein is CASSFDFTSYEQYF.

The rearrangement joins TRBV19 to TRBJ2-1; TCRdb's assignment of TRBD1 cannot be checked, as there is no DNA. In germline, CDR1 is LNHDA, CDR2 SQIVND (reference sequence). The CDR3 is 14 amino acids. CDR3 region: CASSPGTGGSEQFF.

The chain combines TRBV4-1 with TRBJ2-5; the D call from TCRdb, TRBD2, cannot be confirmed without DNA. In germline, CDR1 is MGHRA, CDR2 YSYEKL. This CDR3 contains 16 residues. The CDR3 is CASSLESGLAPKTQYF.

V is TRBV11-2 and J is TRBJ2-5; there is no DNA to check the TCRdb D call of TRBD2. The CDR3 spans 17 residues. Germline V gives CDR1 SGHAT, CDR2 FQNNGV. CDR3 loop: CASSSGQVVGLGETQYF.

The gene calls are TRBV20-1 and TRBJ2-2; checking the TCRdb D call of TRBD1 is not possible without DNA. The CDR3 is 16 amino acids. Germline V gene sequence: CDR1 DFQATT, CDR2 SNEGSKA (reference sequence). CDR3 in amino acids: CSARDGDRGNTGELFF.

V is TRBV5-4 and J is TRBJ1-5. Germline CDR1 reads SGHNT; CDR2 reads YYREEE (reference sequence). This CDR3 spans 12 amino acids. This CDR3 reads CASSLAGEPQHF.

J is TRBJ2-7 and V is TRBV4-1; TCRdb indicates TRBD1, and absent DNA this call remains unverified. Germline V gene data show CDR1 as MGHRA and CDR2 as YSYEKL. The CDR3 loop spans 14 amino acids. The CDR3: CASSQEGRVHEQYF.

The chain couples TRBV7-9 to TRBJ2-1; TCRdb names TRBD1, which stays unverified in the absence of DNA. Germline V gene lookup returns CDR1 SEHNR and CDR2 FQNEAQ (reference sequence). CDR3 length: 16 amino acids. The CDR3 spells CASSSQDLSSYNEQFF.

The rearrangement uses TRBV9 and TRBJ1-1. The germline gives CDR1 SGDLS, CDR2 YYNGEE. This CDR3 comprises 16 residues. The CDR3 loop reads CASSQRVGALNTEAFF.

The chain couples TRBV5-1 to TRBJ1-5; TCRdb lists TRBD1, though no DNA is available to test this call. This CDR3 is built from 15 residues. Per germline, CDR1 SGHRS and CDR2 YFSETQ. CDR3 in amino acids: CASRAGEYSNQPQHF.

The chain employs TRBV20-1 and TRBJ2-7; the D gene TCRdb calls, TRBD1, cannot be checked with no DNA. In germline, CDR1 is DFQATT, CDR2 SNEGSKA (reference sequence). The CDR3 is 12 residues long. CDR3: CSVGQGADEQYF.